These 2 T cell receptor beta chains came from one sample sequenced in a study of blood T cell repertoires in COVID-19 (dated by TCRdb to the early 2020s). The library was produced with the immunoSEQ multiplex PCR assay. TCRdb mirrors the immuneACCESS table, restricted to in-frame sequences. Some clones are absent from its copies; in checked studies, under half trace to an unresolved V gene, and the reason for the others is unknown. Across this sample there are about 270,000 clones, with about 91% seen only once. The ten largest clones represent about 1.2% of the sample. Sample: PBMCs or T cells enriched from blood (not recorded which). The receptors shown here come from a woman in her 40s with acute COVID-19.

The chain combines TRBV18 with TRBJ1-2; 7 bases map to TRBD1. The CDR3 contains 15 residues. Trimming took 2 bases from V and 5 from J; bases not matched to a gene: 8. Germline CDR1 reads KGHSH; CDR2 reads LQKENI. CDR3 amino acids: CASSPRGQPGYGYTF. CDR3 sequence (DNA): TGTGCCAGCTCACCAAGGGGACAGCCTGGATATGGCTACACCTTC.

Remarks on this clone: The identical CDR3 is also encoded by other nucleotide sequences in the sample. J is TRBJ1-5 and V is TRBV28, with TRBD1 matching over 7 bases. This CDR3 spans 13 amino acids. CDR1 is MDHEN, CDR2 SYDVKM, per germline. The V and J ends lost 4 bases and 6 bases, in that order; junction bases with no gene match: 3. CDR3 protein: CASSWTGGQPQHF. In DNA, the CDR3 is TGTGCCAGCAGTTGGACAGGCGGTCAGCCCCAGCATTTT.